Detailed here is one T cell receptor (beta chain). Its antigen is currently unknown. Measured with immunoSEQ multiplex PCR; TCRdb has only the in-frame clones, and not every one. The sample records around 1.1 million clones, approximately 78% being singletons. These data belong to a study of shared clonotypes between healthy human individuals. V was cut by 2 bases and J by 5 bases, with 19 bases left in between. The germline V gene encodes CDR1 SGDLS and CDR2 YYNGEE. The CDR3 totals 16 residues. Splitting of CD4+ cells produced CD45RA+ naive and CD45RA-negative memory subsets. Study-level findings and limits: Relative to their counterparts shared across all four donors, non-shared clonotypes exhibited diminished generation probabilities.

This rearrangement joins TRBV9 to TRBJ1-2; D call uncertain. Sequenced material: memory CD4+ T cells from PBMCs. Subset here: CD45RA-negative fraction. The TCR originated in a man in his late teens or twenties in good health. Some clones in this sample may be carry-over from other donors' samples. DNA for the CDR3: TGTGCCAGCAGCGTGGGTTCGAACGGTGCCACTTATGGCTACACCTTC. It encodes CASSVGSNGATYGYTF.